Listed here are 16 T cell receptor beta chains from one sample, sequenced in a study of cytomegalovirus exposure and HLA in healthy donors. 13 Jbeta primers and 60 Vbeta primers were used for the PCR. The protocol was immunoSEQ multiplex PCR, while the TCRdb copy is restricted to in-frame clones and leaves out a portion. Counted here are 100,000 or so clones, around 75% occurring once; the ten biggest clones make up approximately 1.2%. Material: PBMCs. The receptors derive from a middle-aged man in good health and CMV-seronegative.

The table lists this clone with a few counts. The rearrangement joins TRBV10-3 to TRBJ2-1; the D gene is possibly TRBD2 (6 bases). V was clipped by 5 bases and J by 7 bases, with 9 bases between them. CDR1 ENHRY and CDR2 SYGVKD come from the germline V gene. This CDR3 is 12 amino acids long. The CDR3, as DNA: TGTGCCATCAGTTTTGGAGGGAATGAGCAGTTCTTC. This translates into CAISFGGNEQFF.

J is TRBJ1-2 and V is TRBV6-5; 9 bases map to TRBD1. Germline V CDR1 and CDR2: MNHEY, SVGAGI. The CDR3 extends over 15 amino acids. After removal of 5 bases from V and 6 bases from J, the junction contained 10 bases not matched to a gene. The CDR3 sequence: CASSVGTGLMDGYTF. The CDR3 nucleotides are TGTGCCAGCAGTGTAGGGACAGGGCTCATGGATGGCTACACCTTC.

The chain's CDR3 is CASSLSPSLAKNIQYF. The CDR3 DNA reads as TGTGCCAGCAGCTTATCCCCCTCCTTGGCCAAAAACATTCAGTACTTC. The rearrangement uses TRBV11-3 and TRBJ2-4; D gene unclear. CDR3 length equals 16 residues. Deletions cut 2 bases from V and 1 base from J, with 12 bases between. Germline V lookup: CDR1 SGHNT, CDR2 YENEEA.

This chain's CDR3 is CASSAGQGSVQETQYF. Here the CDR3 DNA reads TGTGCCAGCAGCGCCGGACAGGGGAGCGTCCAAGAGACCCAGTACTTC. The V gene is TRBV7-9, the J gene TRBJ2-5, with TRBD1 matching over 9 bases. From germline, CDR1 is SEHNR and CDR2 FQNEAQ (reference sequence). CDR3 size: 16 residues. V trimming: 5 bases; J trimming: 1 base; junction bases outside the gene matches: 8.

The sample holds a few counts of this clone. V usage is TRBV5-1 and J usage is TRBJ2-7; a weak D match, TRBD2 (6 bases). Germline CDR1 SGHRS, CDR2 YFSETQ. The CDR3 runs 13 residues. Trimming stripped 4 bases from V and 3 bases from J, with 11 bases between. The CDR3 loop reads CASSPLADYEQYF. DNA of the CDR3: TGCGCCAGCAGCCCATTAGCGGACTACGAGCAGTACTTC.

V usage is TRBV4-3 and J usage is TRBJ2-3; D remains ambiguous. Trimming removed 5 bases from V and 2 bases from J, with 8 bases in between. The CDR3 runs 13 residues. Germline CDR1 reads LGHNA; CDR2 reads YSLEER. The CDR3 nucleotides are TGCGCCAGCAGCTCCCGGTACACAGATACGCAGTATTTT. This gives the protein CASSSRYTDTQYF.

The V call is TRBV10-2, the J call TRBJ2-7, with 9 nucleotides matching TRBD2. The CDR3 is 17 residues long. Germline CDR1 and CDR2: WSHSY and SAAADI. V lost 0 bases, J lost 3 bases, and 9 bases stayed unmatched. CDR3 residues: CASSESGIGSGSYEQYF. The CDR3 coding sequence is TGCGCCAGCAGTGAGTCCGGGATAGGTAGCGGGAGCTACGAGCAGTACTTC.

The CDR3 protein is CASSVGGAWIQETQYF. CDR3 nucleotides: TGTGCCAGCAGCGTAGGCGGGGCGTGGATCCAAGAGACCCAGTACTTC. The chain combines TRBV9 with TRBJ2-5; D perhaps matches TRBD2 (6 bases). V lost 0 bases and J lost 1, with 13 bases in between. Germline-derived CDR1 and CDR2 are SGDLS and YYNGEE. The CDR3 has 16 residues.

The chain couples TRBV10-3 to TRBJ2-1; maybe TRBD1 (6 bases). Germline CDR1 and CDR2: ENHRY and SYGVKD. This CDR3 has 16 amino acids. Between the trimmed V and J ends, which lost 3 bases and 0 bases, there was a span of 12 bases. CDR3 amino acids: CAISEPGASSYNEQFF. CDR3 nucleotide sequence: TGTGCCATCAGTGAACCAGGGGCAAGCTCCTACAATGAGCAGTTCTTC.

The chain combines TRBV5-1 with TRBJ2-7, with 14 bases matching TRBD2. V trimming: 5 bases; J trimming: 1 base; junction bases outside the gene matches: 2. The CDR3 runs to 15 residues. Germline loops: CDR1 SGHRS, CDR2 YFSETQ. CDR3 protein: CASRWTSGGSYEQYF. The CDR3 nucleotides are TGCGCCAGCAGGTGGACTAGCGGGGGGTCCTACGAGCAGTACTTC.

The chain joins TRBV18 to TRBJ2-7; D unresolved. The germline V and J ends were trimmed by 6 bases and 3 bases, with 6 bases remaining between them. This CDR3 is 11 amino acids long. Germline V gene data show CDR1 as KGHSH and CDR2 as LQKENI. CDR3 in DNA: TGTGCCAGCTCGAGAGACTACGAGCAGTACTTC. It codes for CASSRDYEQYF.

This chain uses TRBV29-1 with TRBJ2-2; TRBD2 aligns across 8 bases. The CDR3 runs 14 residues. V was clipped by 4 bases and J by 5 bases; unmatched bases: 6. Per germline, CDR1 SQVTM and CDR2 ANQGSEA. This CDR3 reads CSVGAAGVTGELFF. DNA of the CDR3: TGCAGCGTTGGGGCAGCGGGGGTGACCGGGGAGCTGTTTTTT.

In DNA, the CDR3 is TGTGCCAGCAGCTCTTCCGGGACAGGGGGCGTAGTCTATGGCTACACCTTC. Amino acid sequence: CASSSSGTGGVVYGYTF. This chain uses TRBV7-8 with TRBJ1-2; 12 bases align to TRBD1. There are 17 residues in the CDR3. V lost 4 bases and J lost 4; bases outside the gene matches: 10. Germline values: CDR1 SGHVS, CDR2 FQNEAQ.

CDR3 in amino acids: CASSPAGNYGYTF. The CDR3 DNA reads as TGTGCCAGTAGCCCCGCGGGAAACTATGGCTACACCTTC. This chain joins TRBV19 and TRBJ1-2; D gene unclear. Between the trimmed V and J ends, which lost 6 bases and 2 bases, there was a span of 10 bases. Germline V gives CDR1 LNHDA, CDR2 SQIVND (reference sequence). This CDR3 spans 13 amino acids.

The V gene is TRBV4-2, the J gene TRBJ2-1; TRBD2 is a possible D gene (5 bases). V lost 1 base and J lost 9, with 10 bases in between. The CDR3 is 13 amino acids. CDR1 and CDR2 (germline): LGHNA, YNFKEQ. The CDR3 sequence is CASSQVLEVEQFF. CDR3 DNA: TGTGCCAGCAGCCAAGTTTTGGAGGTTGAGCAGTTCTTC.

Comment on this clone: Other DNA sequences within the sample encode an identical CDR3. V and J are TRBV5-1 and TRBJ2-3; D uncertain. Trimming removed 0 bases at V and 4 bases at J, with 3 bases between. Per the germline V gene, CDR1 is SGHRS and CDR2 is YFSETQ. This CDR3 is built from 12 residues. CDR3 in DNA: TGCGCCAGCAGCTTGGTAGCAGATACGCAGTATTTT. Its translation is CASSLVADTQYF. Complete variable domain (other parts from reference TRBV5-1 and TRBJ2-3): KAGVTQTPRYLIKTRGQQVTLSCSPISGHRSVSWYQQTPGQGLQFLFEYFSETQRNKGNFPGRFSGRQFSNSRSEMNVSTLELGDSALYLCASSLVADTQYFGPGTRLTVL.